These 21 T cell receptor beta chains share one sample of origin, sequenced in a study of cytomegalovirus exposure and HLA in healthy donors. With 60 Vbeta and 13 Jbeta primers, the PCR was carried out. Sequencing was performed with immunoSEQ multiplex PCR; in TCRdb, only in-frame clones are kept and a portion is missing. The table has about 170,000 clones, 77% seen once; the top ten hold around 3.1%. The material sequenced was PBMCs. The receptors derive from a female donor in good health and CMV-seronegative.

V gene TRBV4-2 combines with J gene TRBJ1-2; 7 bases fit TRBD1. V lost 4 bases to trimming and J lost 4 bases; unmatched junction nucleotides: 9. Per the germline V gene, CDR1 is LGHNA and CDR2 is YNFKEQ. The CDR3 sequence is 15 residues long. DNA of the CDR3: TGTGCCAGCAGCCCCCTTACAGGGGAACTCTATGGCTACACCTTC. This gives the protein CASSPLTGELYGYTF.

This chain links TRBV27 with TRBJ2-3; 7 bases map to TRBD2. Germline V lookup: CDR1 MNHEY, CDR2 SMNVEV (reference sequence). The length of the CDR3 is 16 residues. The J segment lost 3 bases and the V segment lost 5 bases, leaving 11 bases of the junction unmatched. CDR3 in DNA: TGTGCCAGCAGTCCCTGGGGGGGGATGGGGACAGATACGCAGTATTTT. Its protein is CASSPWGGMGTDTQYF.

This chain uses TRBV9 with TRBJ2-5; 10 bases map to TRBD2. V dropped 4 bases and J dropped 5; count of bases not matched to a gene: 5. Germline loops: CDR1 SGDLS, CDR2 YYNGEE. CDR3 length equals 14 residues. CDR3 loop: CASSITSGAETQYF. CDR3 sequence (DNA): TGTGCCAGCAGCATCACTAGCGGGGCGGAGACCCAGTACTTC.

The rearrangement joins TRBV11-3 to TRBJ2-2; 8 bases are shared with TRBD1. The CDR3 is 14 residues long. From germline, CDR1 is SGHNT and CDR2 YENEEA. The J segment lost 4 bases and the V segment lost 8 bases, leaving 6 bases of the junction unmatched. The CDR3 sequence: CASHRQGPTGELFF. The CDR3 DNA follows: TGTGCCAGCCACCGACAGGGGCCCACCGGGGAGCTGTTTTTT.

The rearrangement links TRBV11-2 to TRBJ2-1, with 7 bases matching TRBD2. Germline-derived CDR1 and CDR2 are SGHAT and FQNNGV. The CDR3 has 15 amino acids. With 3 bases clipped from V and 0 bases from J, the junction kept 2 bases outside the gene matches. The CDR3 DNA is TGTGCCAGCAGCTTGAGACTAGCCTCCTACAATGAGCAGTTCTTC. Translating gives CASSLRLASYNEQFF.

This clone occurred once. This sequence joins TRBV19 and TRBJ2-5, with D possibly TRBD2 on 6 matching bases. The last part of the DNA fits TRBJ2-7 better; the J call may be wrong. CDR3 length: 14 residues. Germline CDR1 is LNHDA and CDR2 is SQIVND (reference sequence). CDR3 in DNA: TGTGCCAGTAGTATAGCGGCGGGACCCCTCGAGCAGTACTTC. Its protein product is CASSIAAGPLEQYF.

The CDR3 DNA reads as TGCGCCAGCAGCTTGGATGGAGGGACCGGGGAGCTGTTTTTT. This translates into CASSLDGGTGELFF. This rearrangement joins TRBV5-1 to TRBJ2-2, with a tentative D call TRBD2 (6 bases). Looked up from germline, CDR1 is SGHRS and CDR2 is YFSETQ. The V end lost 0 bases, the J end lost 5 bases, and 8 bases lay between the germline ends. The CDR3 has 14 amino acids.

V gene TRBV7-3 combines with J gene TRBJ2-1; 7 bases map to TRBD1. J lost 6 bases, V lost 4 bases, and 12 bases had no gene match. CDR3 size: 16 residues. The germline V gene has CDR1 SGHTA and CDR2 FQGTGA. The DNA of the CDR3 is TGTGCCAGCAGCTCCCAGCCTACGACAGGGCCCAATGAGCAGTTCTTC. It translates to CASSSQPTTGPNEQFF. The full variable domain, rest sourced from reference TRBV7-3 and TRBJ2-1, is GAGVSQTPSNKVTEKGKYVELRCDPISGHTALYWYRQSLGQGPEFLIYFQGTGAADDSGLPNDRFFAVRPEGSVSTLKIQRTERGDSAVYLCASSSQPTTGPNEQFFGPGTRLTVL.

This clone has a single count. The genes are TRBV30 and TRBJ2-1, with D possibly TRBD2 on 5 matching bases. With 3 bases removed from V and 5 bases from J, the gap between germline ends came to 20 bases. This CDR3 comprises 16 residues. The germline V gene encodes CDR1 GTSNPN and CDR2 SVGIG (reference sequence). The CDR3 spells CAWSSGDYLSHNEQFF. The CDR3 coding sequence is TGTGCCTGGAGCAGCGGAGACTATCTTTCCCACAATGAGCAGTTCTTC.

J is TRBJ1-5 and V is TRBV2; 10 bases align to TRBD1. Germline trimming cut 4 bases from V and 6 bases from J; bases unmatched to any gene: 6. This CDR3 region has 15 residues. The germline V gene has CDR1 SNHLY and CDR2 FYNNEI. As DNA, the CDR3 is TGTGCCAGCAGTGCCAGGGACAGGGGAATTCAGCCCCAGCATTTT. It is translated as CASSARDRGIQPQHF.

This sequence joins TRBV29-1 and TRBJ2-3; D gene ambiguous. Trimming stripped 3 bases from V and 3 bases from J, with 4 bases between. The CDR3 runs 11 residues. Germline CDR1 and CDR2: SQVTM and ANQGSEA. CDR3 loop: CSVERTDTQYF. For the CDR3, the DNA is TGCAGCGTTGAGCGGACAGATACGCAGTATTTT.

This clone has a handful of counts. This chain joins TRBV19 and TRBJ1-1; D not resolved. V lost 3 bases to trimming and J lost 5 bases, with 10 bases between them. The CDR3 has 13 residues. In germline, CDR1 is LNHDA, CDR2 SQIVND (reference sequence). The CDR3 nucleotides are TGTGCCAGTAGTATCGGGAGACGAACTGAAGCTTTCTTT. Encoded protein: CASSIGRRTEAFF.

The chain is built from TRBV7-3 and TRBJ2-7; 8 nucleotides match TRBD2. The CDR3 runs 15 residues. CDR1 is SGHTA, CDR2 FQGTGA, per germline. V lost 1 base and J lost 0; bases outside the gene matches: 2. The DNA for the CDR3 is TGTGCCAGCAGCTTAAGCGGGGGGAACTCCTACGAGCAGTACTTC. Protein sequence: CASSLSGGNSYEQYF.

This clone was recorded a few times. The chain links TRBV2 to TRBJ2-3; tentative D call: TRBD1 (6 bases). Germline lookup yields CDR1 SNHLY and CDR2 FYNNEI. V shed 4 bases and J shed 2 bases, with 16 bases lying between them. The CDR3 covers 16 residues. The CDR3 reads CASSGTVGYNTDTQYF. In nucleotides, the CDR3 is TGTGCCAGCAGTGGGACAGTGGGGTATAACACAGATACGCAGTATTTT.

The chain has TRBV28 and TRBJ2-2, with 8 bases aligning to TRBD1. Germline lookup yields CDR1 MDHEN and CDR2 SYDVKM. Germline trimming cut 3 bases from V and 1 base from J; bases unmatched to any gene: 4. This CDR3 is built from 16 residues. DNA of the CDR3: TGTGCCAGCAGTTTCTACAGGGGGGTGAACACCGGGGAGCTGTTTTTT. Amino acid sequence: CASSFYRGVNTGELFF.

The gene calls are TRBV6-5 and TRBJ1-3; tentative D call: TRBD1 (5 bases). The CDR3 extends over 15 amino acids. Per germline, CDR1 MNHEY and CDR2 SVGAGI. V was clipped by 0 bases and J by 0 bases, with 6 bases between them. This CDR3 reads CASSYSGRSGNTIYF. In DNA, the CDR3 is TGTGCCAGCAGTTACTCGGGGCGCTCTGGAAACACCATATATTTT.

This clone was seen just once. CDR3 in amino acids: CASSQVGGRYEQYF. The DNA for the CDR3 is TGTGCCAGCAGCCAAGTAGGTGGGCGTTACGAGCAGTACTTC. The V and J genes are TRBV14 and TRBJ2-7; D gene ambiguous. Germline CDR1 SGHDN, CDR2 FVKESK. This CDR3 is built from 14 residues. The germline V and J ends were trimmed by 1 base and 4 bases, with 11 bases remaining between them.

In DNA form, the CDR3 reads TGTGCCAGCAGCTCGGGACAGGGGGCCTACGAGCAGTACTTC. Translating gives CASSSGQGAYEQYF. The rearrangement joins TRBV5-4 to TRBJ2-7, with 11 bases aligning to TRBD1. J gave up 2 bases and V 3 bases, and 1 base lay outside the gene matches. This CDR3 region has 14 residues. The germline gives CDR1 SGHNT, CDR2 YYREEE (reference sequence).

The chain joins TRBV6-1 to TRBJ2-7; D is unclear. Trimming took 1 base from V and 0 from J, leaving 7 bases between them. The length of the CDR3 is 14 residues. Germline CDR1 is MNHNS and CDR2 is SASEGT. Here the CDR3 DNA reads TGTGCCAGCAGTGAAGAAGTCGGCTCCTACGAGCAGTACTTC. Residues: CASSEEVGSYEQYF.

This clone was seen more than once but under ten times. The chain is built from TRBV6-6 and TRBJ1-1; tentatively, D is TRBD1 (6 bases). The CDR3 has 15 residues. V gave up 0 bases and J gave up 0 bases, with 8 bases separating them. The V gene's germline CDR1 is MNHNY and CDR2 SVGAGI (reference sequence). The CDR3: CASSYSGQLNTEAFF. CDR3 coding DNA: TGTGCCAGCAGTTACTCGGGACAATTGAACACTGAAGCTTTCTTT.

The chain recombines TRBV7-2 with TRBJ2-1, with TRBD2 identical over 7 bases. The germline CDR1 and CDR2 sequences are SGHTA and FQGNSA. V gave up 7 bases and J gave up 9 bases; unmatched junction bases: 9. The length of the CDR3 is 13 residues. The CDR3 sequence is CASNPGLVGEQFF. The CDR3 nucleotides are TGTGCCAGCAACCCCGGACTAGTCGGTGAGCAGTTCTTC.